A single sample is the source of the 8 T cell receptor beta chains below, sequenced in a study of cytomegalovirus exposure and HLA in healthy donors. Vbeta (60) and Jbeta (13) primers were used in the PCR. Only in-frame clones appear in the TCRdb table, and some are missing; sequencing was by immunoSEQ multiplex PCR. The repertoire holds about 150,000 clones, with about 84% as singletons. The sample taken for sequencing was PBMCs. The source is a male donor in good health and CMV-seronegative.

The chain carries TRBV28 and TRBJ2-7; the D is unclear. The V end was cut by 3 bases, the J end by 6 bases, with 15 bases between. Germline lookup yields CDR1 MDHEN and CDR2 SYDVKM. The CDR3 runs to 14 residues. As DNA, the CDR3 is TGTGCCAGCAGTTTGTCTGGATCGTCGGGCGAGCAGTACTTC. Residues: CASSLSGSSGEQYF.

This clone was detected a few times. V usage is TRBV5-1 and J usage is TRBJ2-3; 10 bases are shared with TRBD2. Trimming took 4 bases from V and 6 from J; bases not matched to a gene: 8. Germline V gene sequence: CDR1 SGHRS, CDR2 YFSETQ. The CDR3 is 15 residues long. CDR3 bases: TGCGCCAGCAGCCGGAGCGGGAGGGCCTCGGATACGCAGTATTTT. It yields the protein CASSRSGRASDTQYF.

Comments on this clone: A read error may account for a junction end that differs from germline. The chain combines TRBV18 with TRBJ1-2; D unclear. Germline V gene sequence: CDR1 KGHSH, CDR2 LQKENI. CDR3 length equals 14 residues. The CDR3 reads CASSQQSLDYDYTF. CDR3 sequence (DNA): TGTGCCAGCTCCCAGCAAAGCTTGGACTATGACTACACCTTC.

This clone was seen a handful of times. The chain uses TRBV21-1 and TRBJ1-1; the D call of TRBD1 is as the table states it, not checked on the DNA. TRBV21-1 counts as a pseudogene. The CDR3 runs to 13 residues. The CDR3 is CASSKVWAREAFF. DNA for the CDR3: TGTGCCAGCAGCAAAGTCTGGGCCAGGGAAGCTTTCTTT.

The chain recombines TRBV15 with TRBJ1-2, with a possible D match to TRBD1 (6 bases). V gave up 0 bases and J gave up 3 bases, with 14 bases separating them. CDR3 size: 16 residues. Germline V gene lookup returns CDR1 LNHNV and CDR2 YYDKDF (reference sequence). CDR3 protein: CATSRDFTGIDYGYTF. Written as DNA, the CDR3 is TGTGCCACCAGCAGAGACTTTACAGGGATCGACTATGGCTACACCTTC.

This chain uses TRBV7-7 with TRBJ1-1; D ambiguous. Germline values: CDR1 SSHAT, CDR2 FNYEAQ (reference sequence). This CDR3 is built from 15 residues. Trimming removed 5 bases from V and 0 bases from J, with 13 bases in between. The CDR3 sequence is CASSPLDGMNTEAFF. The CDR3, as DNA: TGTGCCAGCAGCCCACTAGACGGGATGAACACTGAAGCTTTCTTT.

The chain joins TRBV20-1 to TRBJ2-7; TRBD2 might be the D (5 bases). The CDR3 covers 10 residues. The germline V gene encodes CDR1 DFQATT and CDR2 SNEGSKA (reference sequence). This CDR3 reads CTPTIYEQYF. In nucleotides, the CDR3 is TGCACCCCGACTATCTACGAGCAGTACTTC.

The J gene is TRBJ1-1, the V gene TRBV27, with D unclear. This CDR3 contains 14 residues. Germline lookup yields CDR1 MNHEY and CDR2 SMNVEV (reference sequence). V dropped 2 bases and J dropped 4 bases, with 11 bases sitting between them. The CDR3 bases are TGTGCCAGCAGTTTAGATTGGGTAGCCACTGAAGCTTTCTTT. Residues: CASSLDWVATEAFF.